This record looks at one T cell receptor beta chain sequence and its context. What it recognizes is unknown. Template switching added a universal primer site; cDNA carried unique molecular identifiers. One entry per CDR3 protein results from TCRdb running MiXCR on the 5' RACE reads. Among 300,000 to 400,000 distinct CDR3 sequences listed, 10% to 15% were seen once. The CDR3 is made up of 15 amino acids. V was cut by 0 bases and J by 2 bases, with 9 bases left in between. Germline assignment: CDR1 SGDLS and CDR2 YYNGEE. The data are from a study of identical twins. Study conclusions and caveats: Invariant MAIT and iNKT cells may have partly biased zero-insertion analyses.

A further study also used this sample, focusing on yellow fever vaccine responses in identical twins.

The sequencing sample was made of CD8+ T cells sorted from blood. The V and J genes are TRBV9 and TRBJ2-1; D not resolved. The source is a young woman in good health. The CDR3 region has the DNA TGTGCCAGCAGCGTAGGACCGAGCACCTACAATGAGCAGTTCTTC. Translation: CASSVGPSTYNEQFF.